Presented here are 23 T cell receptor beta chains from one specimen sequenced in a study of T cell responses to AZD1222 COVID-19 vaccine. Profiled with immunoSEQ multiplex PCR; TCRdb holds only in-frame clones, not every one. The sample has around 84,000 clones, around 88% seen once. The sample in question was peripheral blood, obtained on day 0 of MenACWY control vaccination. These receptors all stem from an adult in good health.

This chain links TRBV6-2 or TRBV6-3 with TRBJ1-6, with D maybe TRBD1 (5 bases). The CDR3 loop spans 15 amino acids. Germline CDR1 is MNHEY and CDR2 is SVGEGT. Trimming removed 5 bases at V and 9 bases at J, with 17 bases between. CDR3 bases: TGTGCCAGCAGTCGGGACCTTTCTATCGGTTCACCCCTCCACTTT. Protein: CASSRDLSIGSPLHF.

DNA for the CDR3: TGTGCCAGCACCTCTCAGGGAGTGAGTTCACCCCTCCACTTT. Residues: CASTSQGVSSPLHF. The chain employs TRBV6-6 and TRBJ1-6, with a weak D call TRBD1 (5 bases). Germline V CDR1 and CDR2: MNHNY, SVGAGI (reference sequence). The CDR3 spans 14 residues. Between the trimmed V and J ends, which lost 7 bases and 9 bases, there was a span of 16 bases.

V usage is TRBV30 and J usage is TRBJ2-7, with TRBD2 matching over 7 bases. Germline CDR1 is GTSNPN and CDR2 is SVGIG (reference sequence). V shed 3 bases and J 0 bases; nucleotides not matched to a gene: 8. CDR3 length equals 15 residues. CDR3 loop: CAWRNPAGSSYEQYF. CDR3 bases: TGTGCCTGGAGAAACCCAGCGGGGAGCTCCTACGAGCAGTACTTC.

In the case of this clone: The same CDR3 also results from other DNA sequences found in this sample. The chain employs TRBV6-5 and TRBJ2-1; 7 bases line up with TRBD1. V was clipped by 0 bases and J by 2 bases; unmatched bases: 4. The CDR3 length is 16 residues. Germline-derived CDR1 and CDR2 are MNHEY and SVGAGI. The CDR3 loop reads CASSYSNRGPYNEQFF. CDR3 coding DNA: TGTGCCAGCAGTTACTCGAACAGGGGACCCTACAATGAGCAGTTCTTC.

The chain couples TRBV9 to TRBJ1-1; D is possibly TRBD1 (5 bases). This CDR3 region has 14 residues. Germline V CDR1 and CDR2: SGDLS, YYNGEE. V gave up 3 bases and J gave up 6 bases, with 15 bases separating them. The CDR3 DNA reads TGTGCCAGCAGCGCCGTCCAGGGTTCAGCTGAAGCTTTCTTT. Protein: CASSAVQGSAEAFF.

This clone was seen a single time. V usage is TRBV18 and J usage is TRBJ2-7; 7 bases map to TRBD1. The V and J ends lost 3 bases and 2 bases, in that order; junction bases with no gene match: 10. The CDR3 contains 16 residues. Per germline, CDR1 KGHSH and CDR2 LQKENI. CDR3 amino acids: CASSPRQGRGAYEQYF. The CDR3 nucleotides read TGTGCCAGCTCACCGCGACAGGGAAGGGGAGCCTACGAGCAGTACTTC.

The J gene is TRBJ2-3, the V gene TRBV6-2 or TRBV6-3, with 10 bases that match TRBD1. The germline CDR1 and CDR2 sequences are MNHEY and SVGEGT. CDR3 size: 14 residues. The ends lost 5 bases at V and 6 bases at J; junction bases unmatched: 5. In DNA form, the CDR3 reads TGTGCCAGCAGTGCGACAGGGGGCTGGGATACGCAGTATTTT. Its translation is CASSATGGWDTQYF.

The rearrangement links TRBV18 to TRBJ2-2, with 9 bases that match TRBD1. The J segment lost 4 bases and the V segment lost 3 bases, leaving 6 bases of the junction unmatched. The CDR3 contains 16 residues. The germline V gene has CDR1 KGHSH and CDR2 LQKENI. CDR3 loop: CASSPVRTGATGELFF. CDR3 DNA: TGTGCCAGCTCACCCGTTAGGACAGGGGCCACCGGGGAGCTGTTTTTT.

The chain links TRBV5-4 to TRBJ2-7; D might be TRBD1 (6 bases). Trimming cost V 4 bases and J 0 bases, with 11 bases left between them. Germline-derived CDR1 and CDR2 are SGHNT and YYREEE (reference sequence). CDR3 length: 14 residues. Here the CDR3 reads CASSRVQGSYEQYF. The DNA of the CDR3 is TGTGCCAGCAGCCGCGTACAGGGCTCCTACGAGCAGTACTTC. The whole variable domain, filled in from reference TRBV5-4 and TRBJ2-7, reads ETGVTQSPTHLIKTRGQQVTLRCSSQSGHNTVSWYQQALGQGPQFIFQYYREEENGRGNFPPRFSGLQFPNYSSELNVNALELDDSALYLCASSRVQGSYEQYFGPGTRLTVT.

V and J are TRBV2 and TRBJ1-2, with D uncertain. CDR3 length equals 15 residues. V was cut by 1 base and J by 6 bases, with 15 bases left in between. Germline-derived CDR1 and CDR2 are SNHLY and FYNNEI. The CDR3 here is CASSEGTALENGYTF. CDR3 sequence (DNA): TGTGCCAGCAGTGAAGGGACCGCCCTAGAGAATGGCTACACCTTC.

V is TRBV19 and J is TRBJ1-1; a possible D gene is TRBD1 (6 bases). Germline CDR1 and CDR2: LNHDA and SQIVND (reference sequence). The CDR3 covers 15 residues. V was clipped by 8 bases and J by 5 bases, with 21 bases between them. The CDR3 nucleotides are TGTGCCAGTTGTCGTCGGGGAGGGGGAGGGACTGAAGCTTTCTTT. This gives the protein CASCRRGGGGTEAFF.

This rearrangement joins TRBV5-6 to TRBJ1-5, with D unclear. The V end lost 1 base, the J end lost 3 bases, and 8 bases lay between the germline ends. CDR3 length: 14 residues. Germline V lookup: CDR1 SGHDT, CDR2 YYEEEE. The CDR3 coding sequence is TGTGCCAGCAGCTTGTGGGGTCTCAATCAGCCCCAGCATTTT. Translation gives CASSLWGLNQPQHF. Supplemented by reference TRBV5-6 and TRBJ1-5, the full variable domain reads DAGVTQSPTHLIKTRGQQVTLRCSPKSGHDTVSWYQQALGQGPQFIFQYYEEEERQRGNFPDRFSGHQFPNYSSELNVNALLLGDSALYLCASSLWGLNQPQHFGDGTRLSIL.

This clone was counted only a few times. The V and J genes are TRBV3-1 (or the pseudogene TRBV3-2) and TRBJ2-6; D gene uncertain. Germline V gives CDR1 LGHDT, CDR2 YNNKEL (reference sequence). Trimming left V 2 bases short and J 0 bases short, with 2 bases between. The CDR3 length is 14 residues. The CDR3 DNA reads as TGTGCCAGCAGCCAAAGCTCTGGGGCCAACGTCCTGACTTTC. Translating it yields CASSQSSGANVLTF.

This CDR3 reads CASSPGQGVEQYF. In DNA form, the CDR3 reads TGTGCCAGCAGCCCGGGACAGGGAGTCGAGCAGTACTTC. V and J are TRBV7-2 and TRBJ2-7; 9 bases match TRBD1. Trimming took 5 bases from V and 6 from J; bases not matched to a gene: 5. This CDR3 has 13 residues. Germline V CDR1 and CDR2: SGHTA, FQGNSA.

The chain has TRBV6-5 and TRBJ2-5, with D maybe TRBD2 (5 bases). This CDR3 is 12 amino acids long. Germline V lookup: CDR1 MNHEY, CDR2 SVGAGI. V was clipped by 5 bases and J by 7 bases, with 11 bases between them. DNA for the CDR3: TGTGCCAGCAGTCATAATGAGGGGACCCAGTACTTC. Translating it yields CASSHNEGTQYF.

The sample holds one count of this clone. Here the CDR3 DNA reads TGTGCCAGCAGCTTAGACCCTCCAGGGGTAGGCGGAAACACCATATATTTT. Amino acids: CASSLDPPGVGGNTIYF. This chain joins TRBV11-2 and TRBJ1-3; D may be TRBD1 (6 bases). CDR3 size: 17 residues. Germline lookup yields CDR1 SGHAT and CDR2 FQNNGV. Deletions cut 0 bases from V and 4 bases from J, with 16 bases between.

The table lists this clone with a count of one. This CDR3 is CASSYGGDYGYTF. The DNA of the CDR3 is TGTGCCAGCAGCTATGGGGGTGACTATGGCTACACCTTC. This chain uses TRBV5-6 with TRBJ1-2; weak D call: TRBD1 (5 bases). The ends were cut back, 3 bases at V and 3 bases at J, with 9 bases in the middle. CDR3 length: 13 amino acids. Germline V gives CDR1 SGHDT, CDR2 YYEEEE.

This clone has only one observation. The CDR3 DNA sequence: TGTGCCAGCAGCTTAGAGGTTTTTTGGAATGGGGTGACTGAAGCTTTCTTT. Translated, it gives CASSLEVFWNGVTEAFF. The chain links TRBV7-8 to TRBJ1-1; D uncertain. This CDR3 has 17 amino acids. Germline V gene data show CDR1 as SGHVS and CDR2 as FQNEAQ. Deletions cut 1 base from V and 5 bases from J, with 20 bases between. The full variable domain, with the rest looked up from reference TRBV7-8 and TRBJ1-1, is GAGVSQSPRYKVAKRGQDVALRCDPISGHVSLFWYQQALGQGPEFLTYFQNEAQLDKSGLPSDRFFAERPEGSVSTLKIQRTQQEDSAVYLCASSLEVFWNGVTEAFFGQGTRLTVV.

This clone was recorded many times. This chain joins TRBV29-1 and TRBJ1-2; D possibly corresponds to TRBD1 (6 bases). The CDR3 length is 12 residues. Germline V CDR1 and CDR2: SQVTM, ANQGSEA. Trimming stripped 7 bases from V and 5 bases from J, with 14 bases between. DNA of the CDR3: TGCAGCGCCAGGGACAATCGGTATGGCTACACCTTC. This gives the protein CSARDNRYGYTF.

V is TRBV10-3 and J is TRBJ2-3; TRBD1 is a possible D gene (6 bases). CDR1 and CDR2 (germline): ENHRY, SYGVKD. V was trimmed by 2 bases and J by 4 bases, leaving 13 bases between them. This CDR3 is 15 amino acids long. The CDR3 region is CAISENREAADTQYF. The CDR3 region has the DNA TGTGCCATCAGTGAGAACAGGGAAGCTGCAGATACGCAGTATTTT.

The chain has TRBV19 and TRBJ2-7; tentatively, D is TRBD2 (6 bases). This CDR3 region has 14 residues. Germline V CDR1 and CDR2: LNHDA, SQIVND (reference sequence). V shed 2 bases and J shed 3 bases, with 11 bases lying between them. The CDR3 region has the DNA TGTGCCAGTAGTATACCCGGGGGAAGCTACGAGCAGTACTTC. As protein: CASSIPGGSYEQYF.

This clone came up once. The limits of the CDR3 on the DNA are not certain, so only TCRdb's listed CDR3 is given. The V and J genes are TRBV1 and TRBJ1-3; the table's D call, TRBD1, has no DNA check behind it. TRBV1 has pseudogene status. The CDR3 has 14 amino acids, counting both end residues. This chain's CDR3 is CTSTTFGPGNTIYF.

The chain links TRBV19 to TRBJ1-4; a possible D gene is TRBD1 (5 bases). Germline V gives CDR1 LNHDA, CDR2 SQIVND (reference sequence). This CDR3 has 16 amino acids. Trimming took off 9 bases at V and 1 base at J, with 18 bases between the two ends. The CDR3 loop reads CASRGEGTVTNEKLFF. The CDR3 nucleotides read TGTGCCAGCCGGGGGGAAGGAACGGTAACTAATGAAAAACTGTTTTTT.